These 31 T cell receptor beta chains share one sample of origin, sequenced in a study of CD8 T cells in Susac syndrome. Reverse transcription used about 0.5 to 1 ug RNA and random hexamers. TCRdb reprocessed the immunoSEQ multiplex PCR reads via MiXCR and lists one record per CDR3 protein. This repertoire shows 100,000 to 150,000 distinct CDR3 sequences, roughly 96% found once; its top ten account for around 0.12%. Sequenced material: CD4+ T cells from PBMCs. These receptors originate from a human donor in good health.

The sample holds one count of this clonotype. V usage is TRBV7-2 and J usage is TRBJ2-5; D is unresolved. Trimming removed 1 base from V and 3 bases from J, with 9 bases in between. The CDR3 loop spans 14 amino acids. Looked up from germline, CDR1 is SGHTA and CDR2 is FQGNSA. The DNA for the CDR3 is TGTGCCAGCAGCTTAGTGTCTACAGAAGAGACCCAGTACTTC. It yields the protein CASSLVSTEETQYF.

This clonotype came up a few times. The CDR3 DNA sequence: TGTGCCAGCAGTCTCGCGGGGAGCAATCAGCCCCAGCATTTT. As protein: CASSLAGSNQPQHF. The chain is built from TRBV7-9 and TRBJ1-5, with D uncertain. The CDR3 runs 14 residues. V lost 6 bases to trimming and J lost 1 base, with 10 bases between them. Germline V gene sequence: CDR1 SEHNR, CDR2 FQNEAQ (reference sequence).

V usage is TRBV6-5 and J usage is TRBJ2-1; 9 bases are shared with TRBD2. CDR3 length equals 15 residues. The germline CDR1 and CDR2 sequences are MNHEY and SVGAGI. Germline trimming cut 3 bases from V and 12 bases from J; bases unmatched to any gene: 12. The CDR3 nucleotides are TGTGCCAGCAGTTATTCGAGGACTAGCGACTCGGCGCAGTTCTTC. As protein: CASSYSRTSDSAQFF.

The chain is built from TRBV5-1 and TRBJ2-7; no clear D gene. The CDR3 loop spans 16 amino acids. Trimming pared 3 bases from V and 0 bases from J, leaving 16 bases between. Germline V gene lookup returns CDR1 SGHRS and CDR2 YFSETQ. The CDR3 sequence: CASSYLSSITSYEQYF. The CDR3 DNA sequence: TGCGCCAGCAGCTACCTCTCTTCCATCACCTCCTACGAGCAGTACTTC. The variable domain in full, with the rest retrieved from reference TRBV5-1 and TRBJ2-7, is KAGVTQTPRYLIKTRGQQVTLSCSPISGHRSVSWYQQTPGQGLQFLFEYFSETQRNKGNFPGRFSGRQFSNSRSEMNVSTLELGDSALYLCASSYLSSITSYEQYFGPGTRLTVT.

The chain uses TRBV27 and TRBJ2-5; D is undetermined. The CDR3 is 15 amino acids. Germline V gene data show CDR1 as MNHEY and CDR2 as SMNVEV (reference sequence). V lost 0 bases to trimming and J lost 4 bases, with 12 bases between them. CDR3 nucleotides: TGTGCCAGCAGTTTATCACATCCCAAAAGAGAGACCCAGTACTTC. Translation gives CASSLSHPKRETQYF.

The DNA of the CDR3 is TGTGCCAGCAGTTTAAGGAGGACGGAGAATACGCAGTATTTT. Encoded protein: CASSLRRTENTQYF. The rearrangement links TRBV12-3 or TRBV12-4 to TRBJ2-3, with D perhaps matching TRBD2 (5 bases). This CDR3 region has 14 residues. The ends were cut back, 2 bases at V and 7 bases at J, with 13 bases in the middle.

The CDR3: CASSPRTGRSSQPQHF. The CDR3 nucleotides read TGTGCCAGCAGTCCCAGGACAGGGCGGTCGAGTCAGCCCCAGCATTTT. V gene TRBV27 combines with J gene TRBJ1-5; TRBD1 agrees at 8 bases. After removal of 5 bases from V and 6 bases from J, the junction contained 12 bases not matched to a gene. Germline-derived CDR1 and CDR2 are MNHEY and SMNVEV (reference sequence). The length of the CDR3 is 16 residues.

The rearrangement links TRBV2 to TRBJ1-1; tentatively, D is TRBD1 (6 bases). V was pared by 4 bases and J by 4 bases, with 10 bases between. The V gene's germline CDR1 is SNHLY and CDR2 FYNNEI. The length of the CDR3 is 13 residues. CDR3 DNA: TGTGCCAGCAGTGTGGGGGGGCTCACTGAAGCTTTCTTT. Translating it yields CASSVGGLTEAFF.

The DNA for the CDR3 is TGTGCCAGCAGTTCCCGGGGACTAGCGGGAGTCAATGAGCAGTTCTTC. It is translated as CASSSRGLAGVNEQFF. The J gene is TRBJ2-1, the V gene TRBV12-3 or TRBV12-4; the match to TRBD2 covers 14 bases. Trimming took 4 bases from V and 6 from J; bases not matched to a gene: 5. The CDR3 is 16 residues long.

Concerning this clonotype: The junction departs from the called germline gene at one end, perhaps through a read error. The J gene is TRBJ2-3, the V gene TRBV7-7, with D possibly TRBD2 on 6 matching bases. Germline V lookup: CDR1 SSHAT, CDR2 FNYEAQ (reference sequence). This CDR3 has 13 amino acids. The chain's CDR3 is CASSPGGVETQYF. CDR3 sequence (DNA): TGTGCTAGCAGCCCCGGCGGGGTCGAGACGCAGTATTTT.

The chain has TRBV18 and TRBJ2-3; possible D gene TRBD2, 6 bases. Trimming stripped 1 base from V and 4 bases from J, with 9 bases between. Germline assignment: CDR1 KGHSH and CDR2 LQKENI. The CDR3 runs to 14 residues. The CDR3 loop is CASSPQEGADTQYF. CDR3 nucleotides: TGTGCCAGCTCACCACAGGAGGGAGCAGATACGCAGTATTTT. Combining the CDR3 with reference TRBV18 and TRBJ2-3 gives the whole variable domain NAGVMQNPRHLVRRRGQEARLRCSPMKGHSHVYWYRQLPEEGLKFMVYLQKENIIDESGMPKERFSAEFPKEGPSILRIQQVVRGDSAAYFCASSPQEGADTQYFGPGTRLTVL.

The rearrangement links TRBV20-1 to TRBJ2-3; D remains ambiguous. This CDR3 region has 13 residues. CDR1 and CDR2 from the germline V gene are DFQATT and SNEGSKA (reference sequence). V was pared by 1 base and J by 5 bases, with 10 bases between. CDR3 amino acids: CSARGRSQDTQYF. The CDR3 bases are TGCAGTGCTAGAGGAAGGTCCCAAGATACGCAGTATTTT.

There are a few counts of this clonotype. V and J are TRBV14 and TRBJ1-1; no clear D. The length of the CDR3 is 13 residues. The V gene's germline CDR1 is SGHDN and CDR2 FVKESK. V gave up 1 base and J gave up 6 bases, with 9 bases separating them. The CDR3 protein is CASSQGGGAEAFF. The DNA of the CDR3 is TGTGCCAGCAGCCAAGGGGGAGGAGCTGAAGCTTTCTTT.

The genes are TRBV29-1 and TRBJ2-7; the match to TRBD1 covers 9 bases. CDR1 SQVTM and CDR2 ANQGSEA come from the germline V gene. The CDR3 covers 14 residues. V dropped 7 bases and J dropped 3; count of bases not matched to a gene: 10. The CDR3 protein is CSARTGDAYYEQYF. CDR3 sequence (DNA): TGCAGCGCCCGGACAGGGGACGCGTACTACGAGCAGTACTTC.

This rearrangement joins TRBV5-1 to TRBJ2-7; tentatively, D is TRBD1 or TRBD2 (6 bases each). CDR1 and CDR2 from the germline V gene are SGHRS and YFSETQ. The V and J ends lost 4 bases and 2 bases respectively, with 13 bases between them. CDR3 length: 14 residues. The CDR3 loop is CASSNRGHPYEQYF. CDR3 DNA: TGCGCCAGCAGCAACCGGGGGCACCCCTACGAGCAGTACTTC. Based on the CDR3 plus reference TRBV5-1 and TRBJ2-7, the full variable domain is KAGVTQTPRYLIKTRGQQVTLSCSPISGHRSVSWYQQTPGQGLQFLFEYFSETQRNKGNFPGRFSGRQFSNSRSEMNVSTLELGDSALYLCASSNRGHPYEQYFGPGTRLTVT.

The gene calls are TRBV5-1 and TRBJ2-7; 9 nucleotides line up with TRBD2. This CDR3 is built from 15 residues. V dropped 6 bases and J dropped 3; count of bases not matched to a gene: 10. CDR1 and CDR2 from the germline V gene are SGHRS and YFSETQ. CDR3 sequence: CASTRVAGAGYEQYF. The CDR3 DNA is TGCGCCAGCACGCGCGTAGCGGGAGCAGGCTACGAGCAGTACTTC.

DNA for the CDR3: TGCGCCAGCGCCCGGGACAGGGGCACGAACACTGAAGCTTTCTTT. Its protein is CASARDRGTNTEAFF. The rearrangement links TRBV5-1 to TRBJ1-1; 10 bases match TRBD1. Germline V gene data show CDR1 as SGHRS and CDR2 as YFSETQ. J lost 1 base, V lost 7 bases, and 7 bases had no gene match. The CDR3 is 15 residues long.

The CDR3 DNA is TGTGCCAGCAGAGGCCGACCGGGCACCGGGGAGCTGTTTTTT. Its translation is CASRGRPGTGELFF. This rearrangement joins TRBV27 to TRBJ2-2; D remains ambiguous. Trimming took 6 bases from V and 4 from J, leaving 12 bases between them. Germline CDR1 and CDR2: MNHEY and SMNVEV (reference sequence). The CDR3 is made up of 14 amino acids.

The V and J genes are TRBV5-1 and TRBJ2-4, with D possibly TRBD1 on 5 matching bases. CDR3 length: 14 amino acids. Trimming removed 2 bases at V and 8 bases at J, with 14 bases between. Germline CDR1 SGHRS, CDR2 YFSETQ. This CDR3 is CASSLGVSNDIQYF. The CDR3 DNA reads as TGCGCCAGCAGCTTAGGGGTCTCCAATGACATTCAGTACTTC.

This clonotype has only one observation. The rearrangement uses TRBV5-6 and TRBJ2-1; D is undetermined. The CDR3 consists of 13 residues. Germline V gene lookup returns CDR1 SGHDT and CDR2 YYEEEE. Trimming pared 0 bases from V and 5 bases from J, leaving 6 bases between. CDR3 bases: TGTGCCAGCAGCTTGGTTACGAACAATGAGCAGTTCTTC. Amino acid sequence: CASSLVTNNEQFF.

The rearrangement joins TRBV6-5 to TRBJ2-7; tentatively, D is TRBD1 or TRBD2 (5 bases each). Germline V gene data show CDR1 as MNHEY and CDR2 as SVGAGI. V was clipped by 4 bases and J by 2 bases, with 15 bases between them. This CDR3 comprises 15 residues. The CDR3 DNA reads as TGTGCCAGCAGTTCTCTCCGGGACGGTGCCTACGAGCAGTACTTC. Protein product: CASSSLRDGAYEQYF.

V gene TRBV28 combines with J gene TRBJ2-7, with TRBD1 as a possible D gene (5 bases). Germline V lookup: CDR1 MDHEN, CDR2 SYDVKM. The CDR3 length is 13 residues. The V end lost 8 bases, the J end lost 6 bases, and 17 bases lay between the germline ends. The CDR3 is CASQGNSVGEQYF. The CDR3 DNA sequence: TGTGCCAGCCAGGGTAATTCGGTGGGCGAGCAGTACTTC.

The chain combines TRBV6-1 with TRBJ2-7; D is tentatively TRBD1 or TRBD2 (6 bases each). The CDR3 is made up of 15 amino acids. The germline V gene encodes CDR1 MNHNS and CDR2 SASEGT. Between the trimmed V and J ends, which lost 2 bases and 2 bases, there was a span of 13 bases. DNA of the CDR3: TGTGCCAGCAGTGAATTTGGGGGGCGCACCTACGAGCAGTACTTC. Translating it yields CASSEFGGRTYEQYF.

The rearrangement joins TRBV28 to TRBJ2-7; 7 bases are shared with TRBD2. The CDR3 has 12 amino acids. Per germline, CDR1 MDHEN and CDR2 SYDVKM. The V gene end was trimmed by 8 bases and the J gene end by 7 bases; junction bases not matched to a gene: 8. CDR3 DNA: TGTGCCAGCCAGACTAGCTCACCAGAGCAGTACTTC. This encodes CASQTSSPEQYF.

The CDR3 loop reads CASTTGGSNQPQHF. CDR3 sequence (DNA): TGTGCCAGCACCACCGGGGGTAGCAATCAGCCCCAGCATTTT. The V gene is TRBV28, the J gene TRBJ1-5, with a weak D call TRBD1 (5 bases). The CDR3 spans 14 residues. CDR1 MDHEN and CDR2 SYDVKM come from the germline V gene. V lost 7 bases and J lost 0, with 10 bases in between.

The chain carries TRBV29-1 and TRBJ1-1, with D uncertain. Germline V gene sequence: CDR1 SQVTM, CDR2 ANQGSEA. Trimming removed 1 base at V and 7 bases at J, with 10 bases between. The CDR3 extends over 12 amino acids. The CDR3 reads CSVEGPPNEAFF. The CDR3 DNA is TGCAGCGTTGAAGGTCCCCCAAATGAAGCTTTCTTT.

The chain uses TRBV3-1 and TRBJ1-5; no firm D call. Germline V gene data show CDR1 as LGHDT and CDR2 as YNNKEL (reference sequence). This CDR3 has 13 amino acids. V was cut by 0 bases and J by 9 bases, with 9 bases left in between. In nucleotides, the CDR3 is TGTGCCAGCAGCCAAGATAGACGGACGCCCCAGCATTTT. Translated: CASSQDRRTPQHF.

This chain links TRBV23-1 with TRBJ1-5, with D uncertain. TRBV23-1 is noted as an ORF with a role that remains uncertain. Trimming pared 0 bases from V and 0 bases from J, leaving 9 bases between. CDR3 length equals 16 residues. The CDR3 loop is CASSQSPGISNQPQHF. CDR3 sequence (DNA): TGCGCCAGCAGTCAATCGCCGGGCATTAGCAATCAGCCCCAGCATTTT.

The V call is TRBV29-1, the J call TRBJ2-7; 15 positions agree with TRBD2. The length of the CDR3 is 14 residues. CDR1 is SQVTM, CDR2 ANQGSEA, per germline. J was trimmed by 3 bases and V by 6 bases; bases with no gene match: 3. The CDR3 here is CSVEGLAGGYEQYF. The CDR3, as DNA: TGCAGCGTGGAGGGACTAGCGGGGGGCTACGAGCAGTACTTC.

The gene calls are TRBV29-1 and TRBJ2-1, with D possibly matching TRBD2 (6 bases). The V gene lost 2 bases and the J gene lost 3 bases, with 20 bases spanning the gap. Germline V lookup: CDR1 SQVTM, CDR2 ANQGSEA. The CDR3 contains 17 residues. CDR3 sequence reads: CSVEPTTRGGNYNEQFF. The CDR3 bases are TGCAGCGTTGAACCGACGACCCGGGGCGGGAACTACAATGAGCAGTTCTTC.

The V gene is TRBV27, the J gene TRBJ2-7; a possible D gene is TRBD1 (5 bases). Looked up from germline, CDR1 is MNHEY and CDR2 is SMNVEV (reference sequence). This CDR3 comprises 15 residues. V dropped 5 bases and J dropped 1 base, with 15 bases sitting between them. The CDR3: CASSPGFSISYEQYF. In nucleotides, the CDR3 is TGTGCCAGCAGTCCAGGGTTTAGTATTTCCTACGAGCAGTACTTC.